Described below is a single TCR beta chain sequence and its context. The data are from a study of blood T cell repertoires in COVID-19. Across the whole study: T cells, B-cell-depleted T cells, or PBMCs provided the cDNA or gDNA that served as material.

The germline gives CDR1 SGHDN, CDR2 FVKESK. J was trimmed by 7 bases and V by 4 bases; bases with no gene match: 13. This CDR3 has 15 residues. Using immunoSEQ multiplex PCR, the repertoire was profiled, and TCRdb retains in-frame clones only, with some absent. Seen here are tens of thousands of clones, roughly 84% observed once, and the top ten hold over 3%. This chain joins TRBV14 and TRBJ2-7; 7 positions match TRBD1. The sample consisted of peripheral blood. The clonotype originates from a man between 65 and 79 years old with acute or convalescent COVID-19. CDR3 sequence (DNA): TGTGCCAGCAGCCCTACCGGGACAGTCTGGTGGGAGCAGTACTTC. It encodes CASSPTGTVWWEQYF.